The next 12 T cell receptor beta chains were all read from a single sample in a study of T-cell reconstitution after alpha-beta-depleted transplantation in children (dated by TCRdb to about 2016). Explained via the paper, the treatment or condition label denotes: allogeneic hematopoietic cell transplantation with graft depleted of TCRalphabeta T cells and CD19 B cells. Receptors were amplified or captured by PCR. Sequenced using an Illumina HiSeq 2500. TCR library preparation used molecular barcoding, with unique molecular identifiers applied to normalize quantification of the TCRbeta repertoire. TCRdb redid the processing of the public reads, applying fastp at Q25 and MiXCR, and retained in-frame beta chains. Rows merge per CDR3 protein into single entries with the most common DNA and genes. The sample includes a few hundred thousand distinct CDR3 sequences, with over 10% observed a single time. Approximately 2.1% of the sample comes from the top ten.

The sequencing here drew on PBMCs, mostly from graft donor cells, taken 360 days after TCRalphabeta/CD19-depleted stem cell transplant. These receptors all come from a male patient between 5 and 17 years old who had a stem cell transplant for acute myeloid leukemia, so the T cells may come from the graft donor.

This clonotype was seen a handful of times. The V call is TRBV5-1, the J call TRBJ2-5; a possible D gene is TRBD2 (5 bases). The CDR3 totals 16 residues. The germline V and J ends were trimmed by 3 bases and 4 bases, with 19 bases remaining between them. The germline CDR1 and CDR2 sequences are SGHRS and YFSETQ. The DNA for the CDR3 is TGCGCCAGCAGCTCTGACTACCTTCCTTTCCGAGAGACCCAGTACTTC. This gives the protein CASSSDYLPFRETQYF.

The gene calls are TRBV5-1 and TRBJ2-7, with D possibly matching TRBD2 (5 bases). V shed 7 bases and J shed 0 bases, with 14 bases lying between them. Germline values: CDR1 SGHRS, CDR2 YFSETQ. The length of the CDR3 is 14 residues. In DNA form, the CDR3 reads TGCGCCAGCTGCCCCGTAGGGAGCTCCTACGAGCAGTACTTC. Protein product: CASCPVGSSYEQYF.

This clonotype was observed at least ten times. The chain has TRBV29-1 and TRBJ2-7, with 9 bases matching TRBD2. The CDR3 spans 13 residues. The germline CDR1 and CDR2 sequences are SQVTM and ANQGSEA. V lost 7 bases and J lost 2; bases outside the gene matches: 6. The CDR3 is CSAGGTSTYEQYF. CDR3 DNA sequence: TGCAGCGCTGGCGGGACTAGCACCTACGAGCAGTACTTC.

This clonotype was recorded a few times. The CDR3 loop reads CASSFRLDQPGNTIYF. The CDR3 DNA reads as TGCGCCAGCAGCTTCCGCCTCGACCAACCGGGAAACACCATATATTTT. The chain joins TRBV5-1 to TRBJ1-3; D call uncertain. The CDR3 contains 16 residues. CDR1 is SGHRS, CDR2 YFSETQ, per germline. Trimming took off 2 bases at V and 4 bases at J, with 16 bases between the two ends.

The genes are TRBV20-1 and TRBJ2-7; 7 bases are shared with TRBD2. Germline V gene sequence: CDR1 DFQATT, CDR2 SNEGSKA (reference sequence). This CDR3 is built from 17 residues. Losses at the gene ends were 0 bases for V and 3 bases for J; bases not matched to a gene: 14. The DNA of the CDR3 is TGCAGTGCTAGAGATTCTAGCGGAGTCCCCTCAGGCTACGAGCAGTACTTC. It encodes CSARDSSGVPSGYEQYF.

For this clonotype: Likely a read error: the CDR3 ends without its conserved phenylalanine or tryptophan. The DNA is omitted, as the CDR3 cannot be located on it reliably, and the CDR3 follows TCRdb's listing. V gene TRBV20-1 combines with J gene TRBJ2-7; the listed D gene, TRBD1, was not tested against the DNA. Germline V gene lookup returns CDR1 DFQATT and CDR2 SNEGSKA (reference sequence). The CDR3 contains 15 residues when both ends are counted. The CDR3 region is CSASSPGQGARRVLL.

The V gene is TRBV9, the J gene TRBJ2-7; 8 nucleotides agree with TRBD2. With 0 bases clipped from V and 2 bases from J, the junction kept 7 bases outside the gene matches. The CDR3 sequence is 16 residues long. The germline V gene has CDR1 SGDLS and CDR2 YYNGEE. Here the CDR3 DNA reads TGTGCCAGCAGCGTAGAGGACGGGAGGGCTGCCTACGAGCAGTACTTC. This gives the protein CASSVEDGRAAYEQYF.

This clonotype was seen a few times. The chain is built from TRBV20-1 and TRBJ2-7; 8 bases align to TRBD1. V trimming: 6 bases; J trimming: 5 bases; junction bases outside the gene matches: 15. CDR3 length: 15 amino acids. Germline V CDR1 and CDR2: DFQATT, SNEGSKA (reference sequence). In DNA, the CDR3 is TGCAGTGCCCCCACCCCTCAGGGGGCGCGCAACGAGCAGTACTTC. Its translation is CSAPTPQGARNEQYF.

This clonotype was found a few times. V usage is TRBV29-1 and J usage is TRBJ2-1; TRBD2 aligns across 9 bases. The germline gives CDR1 SQVTM, CDR2 ANQGSEA. The CDR3 runs to 16 residues. With V trimmed by 4 bases and J by 3 bases, 10 bases remained unmatched. The DNA for the CDR3 is TGCAGCGTTGGGGGAATAGCGGGAGACTTCTACAATGAGCAGTTCTTC. Translation: CSVGGIAGDFYNEQFF.

The rearrangement uses TRBV6-1 and TRBJ2-7, with 8 nucleotides matching TRBD2. Per germline, CDR1 MNHNS and CDR2 SASEGT. The CDR3 extends over 14 amino acids. V lost 6 bases and J lost 5; bases outside the gene matches: 9. The CDR3: CASSVLRGGHEQYF. The CDR3 DNA reads as TGTGCCAGCAGCGTCTTACGGGGGGGCCACGAGCAGTACTTC.

This clonotype was seen a handful of times. This chain joins TRBV7-2 and TRBJ1-5, with a tentative D call TRBD1 (6 bases). Trimming cost V 4 bases and J 4 bases, with 11 bases left between them. This CDR3 spans 14 amino acids. Germline V gene sequence: CDR1 SGHTA, CDR2 FQGNSA. For the CDR3, the DNA is TGTGCCAGCAGCTCTACAGGGAGGAATCAGCCCCAGCATTTT. Its protein is CASSSTGRNQPQHF.

The rearrangement links TRBV7-2 to TRBJ2-3; 7 bases align to TRBD2. V was clipped by 3 bases and J by 1 base; unmatched bases: 7. The CDR3 is 16 residues long. CDR1 SGHTA and CDR2 FQGNSA come from the germline V gene. The CDR3 coding sequence is TGTGCCAGCAGCTTGCTCGGACTAGGGGGCACAGATACGCAGTATTTT. This gives the protein CASSLLGLGGTDTQYF. Complete variable domain (other parts from reference TRBV7-2 and TRBJ2-3): GAGVSQSPSNKVTEKGKDVELRCDPISGHTALYWYRQSLGQGLEFLIYFQGNSAPDKSGLPSDRFSAERTGGSVSTLTIQRTQQEDSAVYLCASSLLGLGGTDTQYFGPGTRLTVL.